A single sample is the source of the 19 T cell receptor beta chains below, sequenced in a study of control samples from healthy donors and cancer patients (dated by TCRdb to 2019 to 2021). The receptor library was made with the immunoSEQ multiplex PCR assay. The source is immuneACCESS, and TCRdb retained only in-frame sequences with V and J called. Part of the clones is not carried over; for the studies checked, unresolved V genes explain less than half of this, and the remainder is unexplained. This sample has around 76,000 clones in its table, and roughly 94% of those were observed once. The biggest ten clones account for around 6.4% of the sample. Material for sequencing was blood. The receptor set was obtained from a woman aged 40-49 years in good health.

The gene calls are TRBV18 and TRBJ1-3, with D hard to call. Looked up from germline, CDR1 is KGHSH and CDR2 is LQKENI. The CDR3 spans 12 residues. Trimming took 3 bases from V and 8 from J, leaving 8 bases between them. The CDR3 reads CASSPLKHTIYF. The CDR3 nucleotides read TGTGCCAGCTCACCCTTGAAGCACACCATATATTTT. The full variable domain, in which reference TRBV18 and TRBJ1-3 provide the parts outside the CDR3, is NAGVMQNPRHLVRRRGQEARLRCSPMKGHSHVYWYRQLPEEGLKFMVYLQKENIIDESGMPKERFSAEFPKEGPSILRIQQVVRGDSAAYFCASSPLKHTIYFGEGSWLTVV.

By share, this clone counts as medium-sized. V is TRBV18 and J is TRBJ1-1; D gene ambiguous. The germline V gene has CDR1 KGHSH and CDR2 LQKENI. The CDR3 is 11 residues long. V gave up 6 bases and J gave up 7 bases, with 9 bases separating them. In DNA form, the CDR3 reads TGTGCCAGCTCCCTATACGGTGAAGCTTTCTTT. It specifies CASSLYGEAFF. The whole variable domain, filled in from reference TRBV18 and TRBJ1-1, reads NAGVMQNPRHLVRRRGQEARLRCSPMKGHSHVYWYRQLPEEGLKFMVYLQKENIIDESGMPKERFSAEFPKEGPSILRIQQVVRGDSAAYFCASSLYGEAFFGQGTRLTVV.

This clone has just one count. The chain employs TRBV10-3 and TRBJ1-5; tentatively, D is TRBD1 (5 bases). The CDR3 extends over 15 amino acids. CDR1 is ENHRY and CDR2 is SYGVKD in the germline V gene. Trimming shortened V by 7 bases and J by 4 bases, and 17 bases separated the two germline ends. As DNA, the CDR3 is TGTGCCATCAACGTGGGACGTCAAGCTAATCAGCCCCAGCATTTT. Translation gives CAINVGRQANQPQHF.

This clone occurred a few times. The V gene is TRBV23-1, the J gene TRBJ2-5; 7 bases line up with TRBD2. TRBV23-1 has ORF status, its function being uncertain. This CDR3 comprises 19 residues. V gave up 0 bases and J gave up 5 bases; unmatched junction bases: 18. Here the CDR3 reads CASSQSARVRERPRETQYF. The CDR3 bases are TGCGCCAGCAGTCAATCAGCCAGGGTGCGGGAGAGACCTAGGGAGACCCAGTACTTC.

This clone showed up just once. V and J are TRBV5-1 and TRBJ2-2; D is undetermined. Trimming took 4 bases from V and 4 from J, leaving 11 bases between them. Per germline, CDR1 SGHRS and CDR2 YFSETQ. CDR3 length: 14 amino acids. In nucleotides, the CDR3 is TGCGCCAGCAGCCCGTCACAGCTCACCGGGGAGCTGTTTTTT. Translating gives CASSPSQLTGELFF. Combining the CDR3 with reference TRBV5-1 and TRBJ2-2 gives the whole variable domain KAGVTQTPRYLIKTRGQQVTLSCSPISGHRSVSWYQQTPGQGLQFLFEYFSETQRNKGNFPGRFSGRQFSNSRSEMNVSTLELGDSALYLCASSPSQLTGELFFGEGSRLTVL.

This CDR3 is CASSRADSYNEQFF. CDR3 coding DNA: TGTGCCAGCAGCCGGGCCGACAGCTACAATGAGCAGTTCTTC. The genes are TRBV5-4 and TRBJ2-1, with a weak D call TRBD1 (5 bases). The length of the CDR3 is 14 residues. The germline V and J ends were trimmed by 4 bases and 3 bases, with 11 bases remaining between them. Germline values: CDR1 SGHNT, CDR2 YYREEE (reference sequence). Full variable domain (rest looked up from reference TRBV5-4 and TRBJ2-1): ETGVTQSPTHLIKTRGQQVTLRCSSQSGHNTVSWYQQALGQGPQFIFQYYREEENGRGNFPPRFSGLQFPNYSSELNVNALELDDSALYLCASSRADSYNEQFFGPGTRLTVL.

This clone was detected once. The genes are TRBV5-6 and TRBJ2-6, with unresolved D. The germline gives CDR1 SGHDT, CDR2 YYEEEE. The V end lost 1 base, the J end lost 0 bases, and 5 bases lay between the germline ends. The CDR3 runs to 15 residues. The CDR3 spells CASSLRTSGANVLTF. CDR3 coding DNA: TGTGCCAGCAGCTTGCGGACCTCTGGGGCCAACGTCCTGACTTTC.

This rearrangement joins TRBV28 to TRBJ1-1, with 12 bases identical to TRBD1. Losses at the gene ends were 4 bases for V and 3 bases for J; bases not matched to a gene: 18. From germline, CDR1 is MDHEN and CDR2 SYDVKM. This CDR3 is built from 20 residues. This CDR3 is CASSSPLYGTGGELDTEAFF. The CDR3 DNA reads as TGTGCCAGCAGTTCCCCCCTATATGGGACAGGGGGCGAATTGGACACTGAAGCTTTCTTT.

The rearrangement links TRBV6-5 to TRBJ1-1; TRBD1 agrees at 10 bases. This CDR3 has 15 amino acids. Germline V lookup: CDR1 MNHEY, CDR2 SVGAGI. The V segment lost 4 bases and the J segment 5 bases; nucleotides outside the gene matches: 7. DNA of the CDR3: TGTGCCAGCAGTTTCCGGGACAGGGGAAGGACTGAAGCTTTCTTT. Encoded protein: CASSFRDRGRTEAFF.

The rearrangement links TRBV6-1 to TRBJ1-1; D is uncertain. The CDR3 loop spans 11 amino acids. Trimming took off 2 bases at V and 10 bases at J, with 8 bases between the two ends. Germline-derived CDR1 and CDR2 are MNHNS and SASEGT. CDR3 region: CASSETLRAFF. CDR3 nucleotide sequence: TGTGCCAGCAGTGAAACTTTGCGAGCTTTCTTT.

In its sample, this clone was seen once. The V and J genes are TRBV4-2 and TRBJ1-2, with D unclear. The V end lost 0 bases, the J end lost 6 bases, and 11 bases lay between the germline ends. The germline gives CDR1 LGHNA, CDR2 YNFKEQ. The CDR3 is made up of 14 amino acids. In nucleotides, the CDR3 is TGTGCCAGCAGCCAAGACGTGGGGTTGGATGGCTACACCTTC. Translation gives CASSQDVGLDGYTF.

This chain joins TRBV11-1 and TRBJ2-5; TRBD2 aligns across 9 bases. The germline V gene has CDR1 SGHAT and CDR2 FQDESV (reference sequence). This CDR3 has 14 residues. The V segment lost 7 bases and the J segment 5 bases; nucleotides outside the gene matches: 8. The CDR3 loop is CASTSPGTSETQYF. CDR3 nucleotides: TGTGCCAGCACCTCCCCGGGGACTAGCGAGACCCAGTACTTC.

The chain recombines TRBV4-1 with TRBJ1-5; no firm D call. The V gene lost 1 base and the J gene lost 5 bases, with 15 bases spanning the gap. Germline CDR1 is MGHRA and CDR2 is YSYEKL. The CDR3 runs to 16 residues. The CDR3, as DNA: TGCGCCAGCAGCCAAGCTCCCCAGGCCAGGCATCAGCCCCAGCATTTT. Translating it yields CASSQAPQARHQPQHF.

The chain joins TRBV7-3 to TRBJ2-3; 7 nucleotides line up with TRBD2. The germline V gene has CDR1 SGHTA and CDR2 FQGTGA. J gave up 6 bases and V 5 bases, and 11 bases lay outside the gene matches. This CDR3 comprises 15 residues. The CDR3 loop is CASSPRGGDPDTQYF. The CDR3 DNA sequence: TGTGCCAGCAGCCCAAGGGGAGGGGATCCGGATACGCAGTATTTT.

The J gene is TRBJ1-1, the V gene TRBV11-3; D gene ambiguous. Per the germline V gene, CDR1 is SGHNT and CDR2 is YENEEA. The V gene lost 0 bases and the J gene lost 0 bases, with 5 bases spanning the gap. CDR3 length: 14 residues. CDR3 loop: CASSLEGLNTEAFF. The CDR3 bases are TGTGCCAGCAGCTTAGAGGGCCTGAACACTGAAGCTTTCTTT.

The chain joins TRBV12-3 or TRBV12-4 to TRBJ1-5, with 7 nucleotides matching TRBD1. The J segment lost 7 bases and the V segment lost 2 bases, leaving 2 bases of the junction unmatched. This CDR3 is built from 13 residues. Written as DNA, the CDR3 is TGTGCCAGCAGTTTAAGACAGGGACAGCCCCAGCATTTT. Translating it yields CASSLRQGQPQHF.

The DNA for the CDR3 is TGTGCCAGTAGTATAGTTGGGGGCGCCCGGAATGAGCAGTTCTTC. Encoded protein: CASSIVGGARNEQFF. The chain combines TRBV19 with TRBJ2-1; the D gene is possibly TRBD1 (6 bases). Germline V gene sequence: CDR1 LNHDA, CDR2 SQIVND (reference sequence). Trimming took off 1 base at V and 7 bases at J, with 14 bases between the two ends. The CDR3 covers 15 residues.

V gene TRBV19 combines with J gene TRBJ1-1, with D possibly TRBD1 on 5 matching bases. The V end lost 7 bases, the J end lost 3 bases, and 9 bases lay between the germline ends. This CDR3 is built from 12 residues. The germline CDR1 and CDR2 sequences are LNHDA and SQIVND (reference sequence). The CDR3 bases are TGTGCCAGTAAGGGGCAGTACACTGAAGCTTTCTTT. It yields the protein CASKGQYTEAFF.

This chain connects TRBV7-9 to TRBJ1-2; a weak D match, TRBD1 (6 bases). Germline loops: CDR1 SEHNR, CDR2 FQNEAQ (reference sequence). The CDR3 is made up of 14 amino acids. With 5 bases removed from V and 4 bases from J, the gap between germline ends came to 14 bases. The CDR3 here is CASSDGTRGYGYTF. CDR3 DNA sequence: TGTGCCAGCAGCGACGGGACAAGGGGCTATGGCTACACCTTC.